A single TCR beta chain is shown here with its context. Its target is unknown. Vbeta (60) and Jbeta (13) primers were used in the PCR. Data came from immunoSEQ multiplex PCR; TCRdb stores just in-frame clones and leaves some out. Of 150,000 or so clones in the sample, about 75% were seen once. This sample was included in a study of cytomegalovirus exposure and HLA in healthy donors. Study-level findings and limits: In an earlier analysis, productive rearrangement rates for most beta V segments clustered near 87% or 30%. Rare TCR sequences predominated, though certain public TCRs were found in many donors.

The TCR comes from a man over 45 in good health and CMV-seropositive. The sample taken for sequencing was PBMCs.

CDR3 amino acids: CASSATPGQYNEQFF. For the CDR3, the DNA is TGTGCCAGCAGTGCTACTCCGGGACAGTACAATGAGCAGTTCTTC. This chain links TRBV2 with TRBJ2-1, with TRBD1 matching 7 bases. Germline V gene sequence: CDR1 SNHLY, CDR2 FYNNEI. The CDR3 has 15 residues. V shed 4 bases and J 4 bases; nucleotides not matched to a gene: 7.